This TCR beta chain is drawn from a study of cytomegalovirus exposure and HLA in healthy donors. The ends lost 1 base at V and 6 bases at J; junction bases unmatched: 30. CDR1 and CDR2 from the germline V gene are MNHEY and SMNVEV (reference sequence). CDR3 length: 23 residues. Sequencing was performed with immunoSEQ multiplex PCR; in TCRdb, only in-frame clones are kept and a portion is missing. The data contain roughly 300,000 clones, roughly 90% of them singletons. V is TRBV27 and J is TRBJ2-3; 8 nucleotides align to TRBD2. This TCR was sampled from a woman aged 18-29 years in good health and CMV-seronegative. Sequenced: PBMCs. Here the CDR3 reads CASSLFSGFQTASLAGLRDTQYF. The CDR3 DNA follows: TGTGCCAGCAGTTTATTTTCCGGGTTCCAGACAGCGAGTCTAGCGGGCCTTAGGGATACGCAGTATTTT.